This section outlines one TCR beta chain sequence together with its context. This sample is part of a study of OX40 agonist ivuxolimab in advanced cancers. Assay used: immunoSEQ multiplex PCR; TCRdb lists only in-frame clones, some missing. The top ten hold 0.75% of the sample, which has about 58,000 clones, approximately 80% seen once. This CDR3 comprises 16 residues. Germline V gene data show CDR1 as SEHNR and CDR2 as FQNEAQ (reference sequence). V lost 6 bases, J lost 6 bases, and 21 bases lay in between. The chain recombines TRBV7-9 with TRBJ2-4, with D perhaps TRBD1 or TRBD2 (6 bases each). The source of this sequence is an adult with an advanced solid tumor such as melanoma, head and neck, liver or kidney cancer. Sample: CD4+ or CD8+ T cells sorted from blood, taken in a trial of the OX40 agonist ivuxolimab. The CDR3 loop reads CASRPVGGPEANIQYF. The CDR3 DNA reads TGTGCCAGCAGACCTGTTGGGGGGCCGGAGGCAAACATTCAGTACTTC.